A selection of T cell receptor beta chains follows, all from one sample in a study of shared clonotypes between healthy human individuals. TCRdb's table, derived via immunoSEQ multiplex PCR, lists solely in-frame clones and lacks some. The sample contains about 2 million clones, around 96% of which appear only once. Input material: naive CD8+ T cells sorted from blood. Receptor source: a young man in good health. Both conserved end residues are part of each CDR3. Each record gives: V gene, clone size, D gene, J gene, CDR3 DNA, CDR3 protein. The D gene is left open where the match is weak. For some rows the clone size is stated as once, few or many, or as a class when expanded; others skip it.

v_gene: TRBV2
abundance: -
d_gene: TRBD1
j_gene: TRBJ2-2
CDR3nt: TGTGCCAGCAGTGAGCCCGGGACAGCGAACACCGGGGAGCTGTTTTTT
CDR3aa: CASSEPGTANTGELFF

v_gene: TRBV6-4
abundance: -
d_gene: -
j_gene: TRBJ2-7
CDR3nt: TGTGCCAGCAGCGCCGACCGGGCCTACGAGCAGTACTTC
CDR3aa: CASSADRAYEQYF

v_gene: TRBV19
abundance: -
d_gene: -
j_gene: TRBJ1-6
CDR3nt: TGTGCCAGTAGTAGAGGGGGGCAGGCACCCCTCCACTTT
CDR3aa: CASSRGGQAPLHF

v_gene: TRBV10-3
abundance: once
d_gene: -
j_gene: TRBJ1-5
CDR3nt: TGTGCCATCAGTGAGTCGGTAACAGACGATCAGCCCCAGCATTTT
CDR3aa: CAISESVTDDQPQHF

v_gene: TRBV6-5
abundance: -
d_gene: TRBD2
j_gene: TRBJ2-7
CDR3nt: TGTGCCAGCATCCCCCGGGGGGGTAGGTACGAGCAGTACTTC
CDR3aa: CASIPRGGRYEQYF

v_gene: TRBV7-8
abundance: -
d_gene: TRBD2
j_gene: TRBJ2-7
CDR3nt: TGTGCCAGCAGCTTAGCGACTAGCGGAGGTCCCTACGAGCAGTACTTC
CDR3aa: CASSLATSGGPYEQYF

v_gene: TRBV27
abundance: -
d_gene: TRBD1
j_gene: TRBJ2-7
CDR3nt: TGTGCCAGCACCACCCTGGACAGGTCCTACGAGCAGTACTTC
CDR3aa: CASTTLDRSYEQYF

v_gene: TRBV5-4
abundance: -
d_gene: -
j_gene: TRBJ2-1
CDR3nt: TGTGCCAGCAGCCCGGACTTGAATGAGCAGTTCTTC
CDR3aa: CASSPDLNEQFF

v_gene: TRBV5-1
abundance: -
d_gene: TRBD2
j_gene: TRBJ2-7
CDR3nt: TGCGCCAGCAGCTTGGGGCTAGCGGGCATTCGGACCGACGAGCAGTACTTC
CDR3aa: CASSLGLAGIRTDEQYF

v_gene: TRBV9
abundance: -
d_gene: -
j_gene: TRBJ1-1
CDR3nt: TGTGCCAGCAGCCCCGGACACCTGAACACTGAAGCTTTCTTT
CDR3aa: CASSPGHLNTEAFF

v_gene: TRBV28
abundance: -
d_gene: -
j_gene: TRBJ2-2
CDR3nt: TGTGCCAGCAGTTTAGGCGGGAACACCGGGGAGCTGTTTTTT
CDR3aa: CASSLGGNTGELFF

v_gene: TRBV7-9
abundance: -
d_gene: TRBD1
j_gene: TRBJ1-5
CDR3nt: TGTGCCAGCAGCTCCTCCGGGACAGGGCACGAGCCCCAGCATTTT
CDR3aa: CASSSSGTGHEPQHF

v_gene: TRBV9
abundance: -
d_gene: -
j_gene: TRBJ2-1
CDR3nt: TGTGCCAGCAGCGCCGGGACTCTCAATGAGCAGTTCTTC
CDR3aa: CASSAGTLNEQFF

v_gene: TRBV2
abundance: -
d_gene: TRBD1
j_gene: TRBJ2-1
CDR3nt: TGTGCCAGCAGGGGGACAGGGGATGGGGAGCAGTTCTTC
CDR3aa: CASRGTGDGEQFF

v_gene: TRBV7-6
abundance: -
d_gene: -
j_gene: TRBJ2-5
CDR3nt: TGTGCCAGCAGCTTAAGGGGGGCAGAGACCCAGTACTTC
CDR3aa: CASSLRGAETQYF

v_gene: TRBV5-8
abundance: -
d_gene: -
j_gene: TRBJ2-2
CDR3nt: TGTGCCAGTTTGAGGGAGGAATCGAACACCGGGGAGCTGTTTTTT
CDR3aa: CASLREESNTGELFF

v_gene: TRBV29-1
abundance: -
d_gene: TRBD1
j_gene: TRBJ2-1
CDR3nt: TGCAGCGTTGAAGGGACAGGGCGTAAGGAGCAGTTCTTC
CDR3aa: CSVEGTGRKEQFF

v_gene: TRBV5-1
abundance: -
d_gene: -
j_gene: TRBJ2-1
CDR3nt: TGCGCCAGCAGGAGGAATCTAGTCTCCTACAATGAGCAGTTCTTC
CDR3aa: CASRRNLVSYNEQFF

v_gene: TRBV11-1
abundance: -
d_gene: TRBD2
j_gene: TRBJ2-5
CDR3nt: TGTGCCAGCAGCTTAGGTAGCGGGGGGTACCAAGAGACCCAGTACTTC
CDR3aa: CASSLGSGGYQETQYF

v_gene: TRBV13
abundance: -
d_gene: TRBD1
j_gene: TRBJ1-1
CDR3nt: TGTGCCAGCAGCCCAGATCTAGGGACAGGGGGCAAGAACACTGAAGCTTTCTTT
CDR3aa: CASSPDLGTGGKNTEAFF

v_gene: TRBV9
abundance: -
d_gene: -
j_gene: TRBJ2-3
CDR3nt: TGTGCCAGCCTCCTGACGTCGGGACATTGGGACACTACCCCACCCCGGACAAACACAGATACGCAGTATTTT
CDR3aa: CASLLTSGHWDTTPPRTNTDTQYF

v_gene: TRBV6-5
abundance: -
d_gene: -
j_gene: TRBJ1-1
CDR3nt: TGTGCCAGCAGTTCCCCGGACGAGGCGGGCACTGAAGCTTTCTTT
CDR3aa: CASSSPDEAGTEAFF

v_gene: TRBV2
abundance: -
d_gene: -
j_gene: TRBJ2-7
CDR3nt: TGTGCCAGCAGCCCTACCTGGGACGAGCAGTACTTC
CDR3aa: CASSPTWDEQYF

v_gene: TRBV7-8
abundance: -
d_gene: TRBD1
j_gene: TRBJ1-1
CDR3nt: TGTGCCAGCAGCTTAGTCGAGGGGGCGAACACTGAAGCTTTCTTT
CDR3aa: CASSLVEGANTEAFF

v_gene: TRBV4-1
abundance: once
d_gene: TRBD1
j_gene: TRBJ2-7
CDR3nt: TGCGCCAGCAGCCTTCGGACAGGCCCCTACGAGCAGTACTTC
CDR3aa: CASSLRTGPYEQYF

v_gene: TRBV7-9
abundance: -
d_gene: TRBD2
j_gene: TRBJ2-1
CDR3nt: TGTGCCAGCAGCTTGCCCCTAGCGGAAGACAATGAGCAGTTCTTC
CDR3aa: CASSLPLAEDNEQFF

v_gene: TRBV27
abundance: -
d_gene: -
j_gene: TRBJ1-1
CDR3nt: TGTGCCAGCAGTTCCTTCGGAGGGAACACTGAAGCTTTCTTT
CDR3aa: CASSSFGGNTEAFF

v_gene: TRBV5-6
abundance: -
d_gene: TRBD1
j_gene: TRBJ2-1
CDR3nt: TGTGCCAGCAGCTTGCAGGAATGGACAGGGAGTTACAATGAGCAGTTCTTC
CDR3aa: CASSLQEWTGSYNEQFF

v_gene: TRBV11-2
abundance: -
d_gene: -
j_gene: TRBJ2-3
CDR3nt: TGTGCCAGCAGCTCCCCGGGGGGCAGCACAGATACGCAGTATTTT
CDR3aa: CASSSPGGSTDTQYF

v_gene: TRBV5-1
abundance: -
d_gene: -
j_gene: TRBJ2-5
CDR3nt: TGCGCCAGCAGCTTCGGGGGACCTCAAGAGACCCAGTACTTC
CDR3aa: CASSFGGPQETQYF

v_gene: TRBV2
abundance: -
d_gene: -
j_gene: TRBJ2-2
CDR3nt: TGTGCCAGCAGAAATGGGATTGCGGTCACCGGGGAGCTGTTTTTT
CDR3aa: CASRNGIAVTGELFF

v_gene: TRBV11-2
abundance: -
d_gene: -
j_gene: TRBJ1-2
CDR3nt: TGTGCCAGCAGCTTAGGCAGAAACTATGGCTACACCTTC
CDR3aa: CASSLGRNYGYTF

v_gene: TRBV7-9
abundance: -
d_gene: -
j_gene: TRBJ2-2
CDR3nt: TGTGCCAGCAGCCCCCCGACCCAGCTAGGGGAGCTGTTTTTT
CDR3aa: CASSPPTQLGELFF

v_gene: TRBV13
abundance: -
d_gene: TRBD2
j_gene: TRBJ2-5
CDR3nt: TGTGCCAGCAGCTTAGAACTAGCGGGAGTTCGGACCCAGTACTTC
CDR3aa: CASSLELAGVRTQYF

v_gene: TRBV27
abundance: -
d_gene: -
j_gene: TRBJ1-4
CDR3nt: TGTGCCAGCAGTCCGGCGGGCAGTGTGGCAACTAATGAAAAACTGTTTTTT
CDR3aa: CASSPAGSVATNEKLFF

v_gene: TRBV6-1
abundance: -
d_gene: -
j_gene: TRBJ1-3
CDR3nt: TGTGCCAGCAGTGAACTGGGAAACACCATATATTTT
CDR3aa: CASSELGNTIYF

v_gene: TRBV7-9
abundance: -
d_gene: TRBD2
j_gene: TRBJ2-3
CDR3nt: TGTGCCAGCAGCTCAGCGACTAGCGGGGGGCCCTCTCGAGTTACGCAGTATTTT
CDR3aa: CASSSATSGGPSRVTQYF

v_gene: TRBV6-1
abundance: -
d_gene: -
j_gene: TRBJ1-2
CDR3nt: TGTGCCAGCATCCCTCTGGGCCTGAACTATGGCTACACCTTC
CDR3aa: CASIPLGLNYGYTF

v_gene: TRBV29-1
abundance: -
d_gene: -
j_gene: TRBJ2-1
CDR3nt: TGCAGCGTGGATACTGGAAGCTCCTACAATGAGCAGTTCTTC
CDR3aa: CSVDTGSSYNEQFF

v_gene: TRBV29-1
abundance: -
d_gene: -
j_gene: TRBJ2-2
CDR3nt: TGCAGCGTTGAACAGGGTTGGGACACCGGGGAGCTGTTTTTT
CDR3aa: CSVEQGWDTGELFF

v_gene: TRBV28
abundance: -
d_gene: TRBD1
j_gene: TRBJ2-7
CDR3nt: TGTGCCAGCAGTTACAGGGGAAGGGGAGACTCTTGGCAGTACTTC
CDR3aa: CASSYRGRGDSWQYF

v_gene: TRBV21-1
abundance: -
d_gene: -
j_gene: TRBJ2-7
CDR3nt: TGTGCCAGTTCCACCGGGACAGGGATCTCCTACGAGCAGTACTTC
CDR3aa: CASSTGTGISYEQYF

v_gene: TRBV2
abundance: -
d_gene: TRBD1
j_gene: TRBJ1-4
CDR3nt: TGTGCCAGCAGTGAAATCCTAGGGGGCTTTTCGGAAAAACTGTTTTTT
CDR3aa: CASSEILGGFSEKLFF

v_gene: TRBV4-3
abundance: -
d_gene: -
j_gene: TRBJ2-7
CDR3nt: TGCGCCAGCAGCCAAGATCCAGGGTCGAGCTCCTACGAGCAGTACTTC
CDR3aa: CASSQDPGSSSYEQYF

v_gene: TRBV4-1
abundance: -
d_gene: -
j_gene: TRBJ1-6
CDR3nt: TGCGCCAGCAGCCATGCCGATAACCATTCACCCCTCCACTTT
CDR3aa: CASSHADNHSPLHF